The sequence of this T cell receptor (beta chain) was determined in a study of T cell repertoires in ileal Crohn's disease. This clone is a singleton in its sample. Germline loops: CDR1 SGDLS, CDR2 YYNGEE. The V gene lost 0 bases and the J gene lost 4 bases, with 26 bases spanning the gap. The CDR3 has 19 residues. Assay: immunoSEQ multiplex PCR; the TCRdb copy retains only in-frame clones and omits some. This sample has 13,000 to 15,000 clones; around 82% occur once, and the top ten carry approximately 17%. The sequenced material came from ileal tissue. The TCR was taken from an adult with Crohn's disease. The genes are TRBV9 and TRBJ2-7; maybe TRBD1 (6 bases). The CDR3 loop reads CASSVASSPGHFIGYEQYF. CDR3 sequence (DNA): TGTGCCAGCAGCGTAGCTTCTTCCCCGGGACACTTTATCGGGTACGAGCAGTACTTC.